These 2 T cell receptor beta chains were all obtained from the same sample, sequenced in a study of cytomegalovirus exposure and HLA in healthy donors. The primer mix had 60 Vbeta and 13 Jbeta primers. Sequencing used immunoSEQ multiplex PCR; TCRdb keeps in-frame clones, though not all of them. The repertoire has approximately 130,000 clones, about four fifths of them found once; the top ten carry around 1.3%. What was sequenced was PBMCs. These receptors were collected from a woman aged 35 to 49 in good health and CMV-seronegative.

Comments on this clone: One end of the junction does not line up with germline, which may come from a read error. This chain connects TRBV2 to TRBJ1-1; 10 bases are a match to TRBD1. The CDR3 extends over 13 amino acids. Germline values: CDR1 SNHLY, CDR2 FYNNEI. Written as DNA, the CDR3 is TGTGCCAGCGGTGACAGGGGGCGGACTGAAGCTTTCTTT. It encodes CASGDRGRTEAFF.

V is TRBV28 and J is TRBJ2-7; D is perhaps TRBD1 (6 bases). Looked up from germline, CDR1 is MDHEN and CDR2 is SYDVKM. V lost 2 bases and J 0 bases, leaving 11 bases between the germline ends. This CDR3 is 15 amino acids long. CDR3 region: CASSLPQGLSYEQYF. CDR3 nucleotide sequence: TGTGCCAGCAGTTTACCACAGGGCCTCTCCTACGAGCAGTACTTC.